This TCR beta chain was observed in a study of blood T cells in healthy people across ages. Germline V gene sequence: CDR1 SGHTA, CDR2 FQGNSA. The V and J ends lost 5 bases and 0 bases respectively, with 11 bases between them. CDR3 length: 15 amino acids. It was with a sample-barcoded 5' primer and a J-beta primer mix that a second PCR of roughly 7 to 12 cycles was run. MiXCR, run by TCRdb on the 5' RACE reads, gives a single entry per CDR3 protein. The data contain fewer than 2 million distinct CDR3 sequences, around 42% of them singletons. The origin of this receptor is a human donor in good health. The chain carries TRBV7-2 and TRBJ1-5; unclear D gene. Sequenced material: blood. The CDR3 protein is CASSQAGFSNQPQHF. As DNA, the CDR3 is TGTGCCAGCAGCCAGGCGGGTTTTAGCAATCAGCCCCAGCATTTT.